The 3 T cell receptor beta chains below come from one sample, sequenced in a study of shared clonotypes between healthy human individuals (dated by TCRdb to 2020 to 2021). Receptor amplification or capture employed the immunoSEQ multiplex PCR assay. The source is immuneACCESS, and TCRdb retained only in-frame sequences with V and J called. Part of the clones is not carried over; for the studies checked, unresolved V genes explain less than half of this, and the remainder is unexplained. The sample table shows approximately 1.4 million clones, and nearly 99% are seen once. The ten largest clones add up to around 0.45% of the sample. Sequenced material: naive CD4+ T cells sorted from blood. This specimen's cell subset or site label, interpreted: CD45RA+ positively selected. These receptor sequences come from a man aged 25-40 years in good health.

The chain is built from TRBV29-1 and TRBJ2-7; 11 bases agree with TRBD2. CDR1 SQVTM and CDR2 ANQGSEA come from the germline V gene. Trimming at V came to 6 bases and at J to 1 base, leaving 8 bases not matched to a gene. The CDR3 is 15 amino acids. The CDR3 DNA reads TGCAGCGTGCCCAAGACTAGCGGGGTTTCCTACGAGCAGTACTTC. Amino acids: CSVPKTSGVSYEQYF.

The rearrangement uses TRBV30 and TRBJ2-1; 16 positions agree with TRBD2. The CDR3 sequence is 18 residues long. Germline V gene lookup returns CDR1 GTSNPN and CDR2 SVGIG (reference sequence). J gave up 3 bases and V 1 base, and 6 bases lay outside the gene matches. The DNA for the CDR3 is TGTGCCTGGAGTGCGGGGACTAGCGGGAGGGCCTACTACAATGAGCAGTTCTTC. Protein sequence: CAWSAGTSGRAYYNEQFF.

The chain has TRBV7-3 and TRBJ2-1; 9 bases match TRBD1. This CDR3 comprises 15 residues. CDR1 is SGHTA, CDR2 FQGTGA, per germline. The J segment lost 5 bases and the V segment lost 4 bases, leaving 6 bases of the junction unmatched. The DNA of the CDR3 is TGTGCCAGCAGCTCGCCGGGACAGGGTAACAATGAGCAGTTCTTC. Translation: CASSSPGQGNNEQFF.